The subject of this entry is one TCR beta chain. The data stem from a study of blood T cell repertoires in COVID-19. The overall study: Acute and convalescent COVID-19 samples came from the United States, Italy and Spain. Sample material is recorded as cDNA or gDNA derived from T cells, B-cell-depleted T cells, or PBMCs.

Per the original methods: Using reference gene primer amplification, nucleated cell counts were estimated. The method was immunoSEQ multiplex PCR; TCRdb's version includes in-frame clones alone and lacks a portion of them. The DNA was the basis for D and trimming; V, J and clone size are from that table. The sample includes 200,000 to 300,000 clones, around 87% of them seen just once. Sequences were obtained from peripheral blood. The TCR sequence derives from a man between 60 and 75 years old who had recovered from COVID-19.

The CDR3 spells CASSPRGPSGGELFF. The CDR3 nucleotides are TGTGCCAGCAGCCCGAGGGGGCCTTCTGGCGGGGAGCTGTTTTTT. V gene TRBV7-8 combines with J gene TRBJ2-2; 7 nucleotides agree with TRBD1. With V trimmed by 5 bases and J by 7 bases, 10 bases remained unmatched. CDR3 length: 15 amino acids. CDR1 is SGHVS and CDR2 is FQNEAQ in the germline V gene.